These 13 T cell receptor beta chains were sequenced from one sample in a study of shared clonotypes between healthy human individuals. Sequencing used immunoSEQ multiplex PCR; TCRdb keeps in-frame clones, though not all of them. The data contain around 700,000 clones, more than 70% of them singletons. The sequencing input was memory CD4+ T cells sorted from blood. The subset: CD45RA-negative fraction. These receptors all stem from a woman younger than 45 in good health.

V and J are TRBV7-3 and TRBJ2-5, with D perhaps TRBD2 (5 bases). CDR3 size: 14 residues. V lost 0 bases and J lost 0, with 5 bases in between. The germline gives CDR1 SGHTA, CDR2 FQGTGA. In nucleotides, the CDR3 is TGTGCCAGCAGCTTAACCGGGAACCAAGAGACCCAGTACTTC. Residues: CASSLTGNQETQYF.

The chain uses TRBV18 and TRBJ2-1, with 10 bases identical to TRBD2. Germline V lookup: CDR1 KGHSH, CDR2 LQKENI. Unmatched junction bases numbered 5, after V lost 0 bases and J lost 6 bases. CDR3 length: 16 amino acids. CDR3 coding DNA: TGTGCCAGCTCACCACCGACGAGCGGGAGGGCCAATGAGCAGTTCTTC. Its protein is CASSPPTSGRANEQFF.

V and J are TRBV28 and TRBJ1-2, with a possible D match to TRBD1 (6 bases). Germline V CDR1 and CDR2: MDHEN, SYDVKM. The CDR3 spans 13 residues. V dropped 6 bases and J dropped 4 bases, with 12 bases sitting between them. The CDR3 loop reads CASRPTGFYGYTF. The CDR3 DNA reads TGTGCCAGCAGGCCTACAGGGTTCTATGGCTACACCTTC.

The V and J genes are TRBV14 and TRBJ1-4; D not resolved. Germline lookup yields CDR1 SGHDN and CDR2 FVKESK. V gave up 4 bases and J gave up 3 bases, with 9 bases separating them. There are 14 residues in the CDR3. The CDR3 DNA is TGTGCCAGCAGCCGTCGCAGATCTAATGAAAAACTGTTTTTT. Amino acid sequence: CASSRRRSNEKLFF.

CDR3 nucleotide sequence: TGTGCCAGCTTTGCGGGACTAGCGGGAAAAGAGACCCAGTACTTC. Residues: CASFAGLAGKETQYF. This rearrangement joins TRBV2 to TRBJ2-5, with 13 bases matching TRBD2. Germline V gene sequence: CDR1 SNHLY, CDR2 FYNNEI. V shed 8 bases and J 3 bases; nucleotides not matched to a gene: 6. This CDR3 spans 15 amino acids.

This clone showed up just once. The rearrangement joins TRBV5-4 to TRBJ2-5; a possible D gene is TRBD1 (6 bases). The CDR3 length is 15 residues. Trimming took off 0 bases at V and 3 bases at J, with 12 bases between the two ends. The germline CDR1 and CDR2 sequences are SGHNT and YYREEE (reference sequence). CDR3 bases: TGTGCCAGCAGCTTGGGCTGGGGGCGGGAAGAGACCCAGTACTTC. This translates into CASSLGWGREETQYF.

V usage is TRBV5-1 and J usage is TRBJ2-3; 8 nucleotides line up with TRBD1. There are 15 residues in the CDR3. Looked up from germline, CDR1 is SGHRS and CDR2 is YFSETQ. V was pared by 0 bases and J by 6 bases, with 6 bases of the junction left unmatched. The CDR3 DNA reads TGCGCCAGCAGCTTGGAGGACAGGGAGAGTGATACGCAGTATTTT. Its translation is CASSLEDRESDTQYF.

The V and J genes are TRBV5-6 and TRBJ1-5; a possible D gene is TRBD1 (5 bases). The CDR3 consists of 12 residues. V was trimmed by 4 bases and J by 10 bases, leaving 12 bases between them. Germline CDR1 is SGHDT and CDR2 is YYEEEE. In nucleotides, the CDR3 is TGTGCCAGCAGCGTGCGAGGGGAACCCCAGCATTTT. This sequence encodes CASSVRGEPQHF.

This rearrangement joins TRBV28 to TRBJ1-1, with D tentatively TRBD1 (6 bases). The germline CDR1 and CDR2 sequences are MDHEN and SYDVKM. The CDR3 has 14 amino acids. V lost 3 bases, J lost 2 bases, and 10 bases lay in between. CDR3 DNA sequence: TGTGCCAGCAGTTTTAGGGGGGACAACACTGAAGCTTTCTTT. Its translation: CASSFRGDNTEAFF. The variable domain in full, with the rest retrieved from reference TRBV28 and TRBJ1-1, is DVKVTQSSRYLVKRTGEKVFLECVQDMDHENMFWYRQDPGLGLRLIYFSYDVKMKEKGDIPEGYSVSREKKERFSLILESASTNQTSMYLCASSFRGDNTEAFFGQGTRLTVV.

The chain is built from TRBV28 and TRBJ1-6, with 9 bases identical to TRBD1. J gave up 10 bases and V 6 bases, and 4 bases lay outside the gene matches. Germline CDR1 and CDR2: MDHEN and SYDVKM. The CDR3 is 13 amino acids. CDR3 protein: CASSRQGDSPLHF. In nucleotides, the CDR3 is TGTGCCAGCAGCCGACAGGGGGACTCACCCCTCCACTTT. The full variable domain, completed using reference TRBV28 and TRBJ1-6, is DVKVTQSSRYLVKRTGEKVFLECVQDMDHENMFWYRQDPGLGLRLIYFSYDVKMKEKGDIPEGYSVSREKKERFSLILESASTNQTSMYLCASSRQGDSPLHFGNGTRLTVT.

Notes on this clone: This specimen includes other DNA sequences encoding the same CDR3. This sequence joins TRBV19 and TRBJ1-1; D is ambiguous. CDR1 and CDR2 (germline): LNHDA, SQIVND (reference sequence). The V gene lost 2 bases and the J gene lost 0 bases, with 4 bases spanning the gap. This CDR3 is built from 13 residues. CDR3 bases: TGTGCCAGTAGTATACAGGTGAACACTGAAGCTTTCTTT. It specifies CASSIQVNTEAFF. Full variable domain (outside the CDR3, taken from reference TRBV19 and TRBJ1-1): DGGITQSPKYLFRKEGQNVTLSCEQNLNHDAMYWYRQDPGQGLRLIYYSQIVNDFQKGDIAEGYSVSREKKESFPLTVTSAQKNPTAFYLCASSIQVNTEAFFGQGTRLTVV.

The chain employs TRBV4-2 and TRBJ1-2; possible D gene TRBD1, 5 bases. The CDR3 loop spans 16 amino acids. V was clipped by 0 bases and J by 0 bases, with 11 bases between them. Germline loops: CDR1 LGHNA, CDR2 YNFKEQ. DNA of the CDR3: TGTGCCAGCAGCCAAGATTCCGGGGGGACTAACTATGGCTACACCTTC. This gives the protein CASSQDSGGTNYGYTF.

The CDR3 loop is CASSSRGPGRVEQYF. The CDR3 nucleotides are TGTGCCAGCAGCTCGAGGGGGCCGGGAAGGGTCGAGCAGTACTTC. The chain employs TRBV11-1 and TRBJ2-7, with 7 bases lining up with TRBD1. Germline values: CDR1 SGHAT, CDR2 FQDESV (reference sequence). The CDR3 runs 15 residues. V lost 4 bases, J lost 6 bases, and 12 bases stayed unmatched.